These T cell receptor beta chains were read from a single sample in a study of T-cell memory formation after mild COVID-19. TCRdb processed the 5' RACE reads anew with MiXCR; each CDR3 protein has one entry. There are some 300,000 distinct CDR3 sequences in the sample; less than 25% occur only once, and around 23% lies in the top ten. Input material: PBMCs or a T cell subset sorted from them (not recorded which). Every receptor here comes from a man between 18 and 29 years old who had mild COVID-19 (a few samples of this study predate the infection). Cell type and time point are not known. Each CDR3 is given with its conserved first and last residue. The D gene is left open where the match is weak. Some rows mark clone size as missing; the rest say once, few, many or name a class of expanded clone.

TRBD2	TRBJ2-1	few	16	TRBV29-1	CSVRLAGALSYNEQFF	TGCAGCGTTAGGCTAGCGGGGGCCTTATCCTACAATGAGCAGTTCTTC
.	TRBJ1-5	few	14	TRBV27	CASSPGRWDQPQHF	TGTGCCAGCAGTCCCGGTCGGTGGGATCAGCCCCAGCATTTT
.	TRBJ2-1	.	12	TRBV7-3	CASSSQSNEQFF	TGTGCCAGCAGCTCCCAGTCCAATGAGCAGTTCTTC
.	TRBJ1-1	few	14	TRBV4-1	CASSRRRGADEAFF	TGCGCCAGCAGCCGGAGAAGGGGCGCGGATGAAGCTTTCTTT
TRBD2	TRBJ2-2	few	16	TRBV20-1	CSARAAGGRNTGELFF	TGCAGTGCTAGAGCCGCGGGGGGCCGAAACACCGGGGAGCTGTTTTTT
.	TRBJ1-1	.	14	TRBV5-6	CASSLAIRESEAFF	TGTGCCAGCAGCTTGGCAATCAGGGAGAGCGAAGCTTTCTTT
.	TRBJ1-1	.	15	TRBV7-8	CASSLSDGLNTEAFF	TGTGCCAGCAGCTTAAGTGATGGTTTGAACACTGAAGCTTTCTTT
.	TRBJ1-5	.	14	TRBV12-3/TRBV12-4	CASSFGDANQPQHF	TGTGCCAGCAGTTTCGGGGACGCCAATCAGCCCCAGCATTTT
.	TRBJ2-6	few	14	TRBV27	CASSLRAGANVLTF	TGTGCCAGCAGTTTGCGGGCTGGGGCCAACGTCCTGACTTTC
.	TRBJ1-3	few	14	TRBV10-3	CAIRETDAGNTIYF	TGTGCCATCAGGGAGACAGATGCGGGAAACACCATATATTTT
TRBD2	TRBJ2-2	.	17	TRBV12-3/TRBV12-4	CASSPSVAGGLSGELFF	TGTGCCAGCAGCCCCTCCGTAGCGGGGGGGCTGTCCGGGGAGCTGTTTTTT
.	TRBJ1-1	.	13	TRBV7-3	CASSIQANTEAFF	TGTGCCAGCAGCATACAAGCGAACACTGAAGCTTTCTTT
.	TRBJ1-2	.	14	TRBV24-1	CATSDLPGSYGYTF	TGTGCCACCAGTGATTTGCCAGGGAGCTATGGCTACACCTTC
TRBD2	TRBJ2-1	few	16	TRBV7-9	CASSLGPGLASNEQFF	TGTGCCAGCAGCTTAGGCCCGGGACTAGCGTCCAATGAGCAGTTCTTC
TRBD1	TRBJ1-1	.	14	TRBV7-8	CASSSLQGATEAFF	TGTGCCAGCAGCTCTCTCCAGGGGGCCACTGAAGCTTTCTTT
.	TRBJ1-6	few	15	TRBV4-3	CASSLGQPGISPLHF	TGCGCCAGCAGCCTAGGACAGCCGGGGATTTCACCCCTCCACTTT
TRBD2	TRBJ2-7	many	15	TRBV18	CASSPLAGGDYEQYF	TGTGCCAGCTCACCACTAGCGGGGGGGGACTACGAGCAGTACTTC
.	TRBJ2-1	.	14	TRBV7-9	CASSLFLESDEQFF	TGTGCCAGCAGCTTATTTCTTGAGAGCGATGAGCAGTTCTTC
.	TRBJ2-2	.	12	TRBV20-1	CSATGNTGELFF	TGCAGTGCTACAGGGAACACCGGGGAGCTGTTTTTT
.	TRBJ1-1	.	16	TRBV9	CASSARGGQPNTEAFF	TGTGCCAGCAGCGCGCGGGGGGGTCAGCCGAACACTGAAGCTTTCTTT
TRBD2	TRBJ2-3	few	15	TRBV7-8	CASSFLGLAADTQYF	TGTGCCAGCAGCTTCCTCGGACTAGCGGCAGATACGCAGTATTTT
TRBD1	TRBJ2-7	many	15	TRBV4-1	CASSHTSGQGYEQYF	TGCGCCAGCAGCCATACATCGGGACAGGGCTACGAGCAGTACTTC
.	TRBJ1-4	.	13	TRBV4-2	CASTGTSGEKLFF	TGTGCCAGCACCGGGACCTCGGGTGAAAAACTGTTTTTT
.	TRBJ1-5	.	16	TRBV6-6	CASSSLGTVSNQPQHF	TGTGCCAGCAGTTCATTGGGGACGGTAAGCAATCAGCCCCAGCATTTT
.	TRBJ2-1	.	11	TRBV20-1	CSALPWGEQFF	TGCAGTGCCCTGCCGTGGGGTGAGCAGTTCTTC
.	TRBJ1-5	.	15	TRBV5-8	CASSFEGFSNQPQHF	TGTGCCAGCAGCTTTGAGGGATTTAGCAATCAGCCCCAGCATTTT
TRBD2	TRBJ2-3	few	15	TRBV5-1	CASSFSGGLLDTQYF	TGCGCCAGCAGCTTTAGCGGGGGCCTTCTTGATACGCAGTATTTT
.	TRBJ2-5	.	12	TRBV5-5	CASSSPDRTQYF	TGTGCCAGCAGCTCGCCCGACCGGACCCAGTACTTC
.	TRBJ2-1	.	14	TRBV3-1	CASSQGDSGEEQFF	TGTGCCAGCAGCCAAGGGGACTCAGGGGAGGAGCAGTTCTTC
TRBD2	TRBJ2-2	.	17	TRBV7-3	CASSSSVSGGNTGELFF	TGTGCCAGCAGCTCAAGTGTCAGCGGGGGGAACACCGGGGAGCTGTTTTTT
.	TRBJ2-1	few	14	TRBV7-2	CASSSDSSYNEQFF	TGTGCCAGCAGCTCGGACAGCTCCTACAATGAGCAGTTCTTC
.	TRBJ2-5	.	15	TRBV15	CATSRDEGRQETQYF	TGTGCCACCAGCAGAGATGAGGGACGTCAAGAGACCCAGTACTTC
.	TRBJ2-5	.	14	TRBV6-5	CASTQSEGRETQYF	TGTGCCAGCACCCAGAGCGAGGGGCGAGAGACCCAGTACTTC
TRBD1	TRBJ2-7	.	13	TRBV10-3	CAIQRQGAYEQYF	TGTGCCATCCAAAGGCAGGGGGCCTACGAGCAGTACTTC
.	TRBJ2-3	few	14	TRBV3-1	CASSRLPDTDTQYF	TGTGCCAGCAGCCGGCTGCCAGACACAGATACGCAGTATTTT
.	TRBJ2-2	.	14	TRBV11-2	CASRGGGAVGELFF	TGTGCCAGCAGGGGAGGGGGCGCGGTCGGGGAGCTGTTTTTT
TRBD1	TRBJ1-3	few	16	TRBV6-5	CASSYGTGGSGNTIYF	TGTGCCAGCAGTTACGGGACAGGCGGGTCTGGAAACACCATATATTTT
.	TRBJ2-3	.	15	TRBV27	CASALEPRHWDTQYF	TGTGCCAGCGCACTAGAGCCGCGACATTGGGATACGCAGTATTTT
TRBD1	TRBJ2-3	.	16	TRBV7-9	CASSRSKGQGSDTQYF	TGTGCAAGCAGCCGGTCAAAGGGACAGGGGTCAGATACGCAGTATTTT
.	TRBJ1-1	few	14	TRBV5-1	CASSLASWNTEAFF	TGCGCCAGCAGCTTGGCCTCTTGGAACACTGAAGCTTTCTTT
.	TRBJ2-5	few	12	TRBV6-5	CASSRFEGTQYF	TGTGCCAGCAGCCGGTTTGAGGGAACCCAGTACTTC